The T cell receptor (beta chain) described here comes from a study of shared clonotypes between healthy human individuals (TCRdb year 2020). A note on the overall study: A few men and two women, aged 18 to 49 years, made up the cohort. Each donor's leukapheresis produced roughly between roughly 0.9 and 8.9 billion PBMCs. To estimate repertoire size and how much clonotypes are shared between individuals, the study performed deep sequencing of blood TCR repertoires from a few healthy adults. For each donor, three plates each were used for CD4 naive and CD4 memory, two plates were used for CD8 naive, and one plate was used for CD8 memory. To increase sequencing depth and limit assay-specific biases, TCR repertoire library preparation and sequencing were carried out by different laboratories using diverse techniques. The full study reports these points: Naive subsets generally had larger estimated clonotype richness than memory subsets did. Compared with non-shared clonotypes, clonotypes shared by all four sorted-subset donors had higher generation probabilities. The genetic and exposure-history diversity represented was limited by the small number of donors. Pairwise subsampling indicated that sequencing depth was expected to affect the degree of clonotype sharing among donors. Incomplete sequencing was indicated by rarefaction of sorted-subset datasets, despite the large sequencing depth. Sampling was restricted to blood, and TCR repertoires in tissues likely differ from the TCR repertoires found in blood. Sharing across a few donors was observed for around 5% of naive CD4, around 3.5% of naive CD8, 2% to 2.5% of memory CD4, and about 0.4% of memory CD8 clonotypes.

Using the deep immunoSEQ assay, TCR CDR3 regions were amplified from genomic DNA by multiplex PCR. Extracted genomic DNA from each cell subset was spread evenly across all wells of several immunoSEQ 96-well plates, with each plate serving as a replicate. For sorted subsets, each replicate PCR was loaded with around 220 ng genomic DNA, equivalent to about 33,000 T cell genomes. Purified libraries were quantified with a Qubit 3.0 fluorometer, sized on a Bioanalyzer 2100, and re-quantified with the KAPA Library Quantification kit. Every immunoSEQ 96-well plate was sequenced on a separate single-read 150-cycle Illumina NextSeq 550 flow cell. Regarding the original processing steps: Because the immunoSEQ output included only junctional sequences and no quality scores, the filtering could not be the same as the filtering used for full-length reads. Sequences were annotated with PyIR, a Python wrapper for IgBLAST v1.9, and V/J genes and CDR3 were assigned using IMGT germline references. Any read was removed if the V/J assignment was weak (E-value above 1e-6), the CDR3 was missing, or the read contained stop codons, out-of-frame junctions, or ambiguous translated residues. V3J clonotypes were defined by identical inferred V gene, J gene, and CDR3 amino acid sequence. Percentage overlap between repertoires was calculated by dividing the number of shared unique clonotypes by the size of the smaller repertoire. RTK rarefaction, the Chao1 estimator, and Recon v2.1 estimates of unobserved clonotypes were used to assess repertoire richness. For all TCRbeta clonotypes obtained by the gDNA method from a handful of donors, generation probabilities were computed with OLGA. TCRdb limited this immuneACCESS table to in-frame rearrangements with V and J called. A share of clones is missing; checked studies link under half to unresolved V genes, and the rest is unexplained. V and J calls and clone size follow that table, whereas D and trimming were derived from the DNA. This sample has about 1.1 million clones in its table, and about 84% of those were observed once. Around 0.6% of the sample is taken by the ten largest.

Healthy HIV-negative adults with no recently reported acute infections or vaccinations were included as donors. Only Caucasian adults living in Nashville, Tennessee, USA were represented among the donors. Magnetic negative selection was used to enrich CD4+ T cells, after which naive cells were positively selected on CD45RA and the negative fraction became the memory subset. Blood was collected by leukapheresis, and PBMCs were isolated by Ficoll-Histopaque density gradient centrifugation and then cryopreserved in liquid nitrogen vapor phase. Analytical flow cytometry was used to check the purity and quantity of every magnetically sorted T cell population. Genomic DNA was isolated from each sorted fraction and quantified by UV absorbance on a Nanodrop 2000c. Note on this clone: The clone's antigen remains unknown. No base qualities exist here, and no much larger clone lies one base off it.

The receptor comes from a man aged 18 to 29 in good health. Some clones in this sample may be carry-over from other donors' samples. The sample consisted of memory CD4+ T cells from PBMCs. In the paper's terms, the cell subset or site label means: CD45RA-negative fraction.

The CDR3 reads as follows: CASSLNPVKDYGYTF. In nucleotide form, the sequence is TGTGCCAGCAGCTTAAACCCGGTTAAAGACTATGGCTACACCTTC. This sequence uses TRBV7-6 and TRBJ1-2, with the D gene not confidently named. The CDR3 numbers 15 residues from cysteine through phenylalanine. Left in the record is the CDR3 DNA by itself, 45 bases read in frame from the first base. The germline V gene provides CDR1 SGHVS and CDR2 FNYEAQ. V gives up 2 bases and J gives up 3 bases, and the segment between their germline ends measures 13 bases.